Below are 32 T cell receptor beta chains sequenced from a single sample in a study of OX40 agonist ivuxolimab in advanced cancers. TCRdb's copy holds only in-frame clones and misses some; the assay was immunoSEQ multiplex PCR. The sample has about 58,000 clones, approximately 86% seen once. This sample comprised CD4+ or CD8+ T cells sorted from blood, obtained in a trial of the OX40 agonist ivuxolimab. Receptor source: an adult with an advanced solid tumor such as melanoma, head and neck, liver or kidney cancer.

The chain carries TRBV19 and TRBJ1-5; D uncertain. This CDR3 is built from 14 residues. The V end lost 2 bases, the J end lost 0 bases, and 5 bases lay between the germline ends. The germline V gene encodes CDR1 LNHDA and CDR2 SQIVND (reference sequence). CDR3: CASSIWDSNQPQHF. Written as DNA, the CDR3 is TGTGCCAGTAGTATATGGGATAGCAATCAGCCCCAGCATTTT.

DNA for the CDR3: TGTGCCAGCAGGGCCGGGACAGGGTTGGATGAGCAGTTCTTC. Encoded protein: CASRAGTGLDEQFF. This sequence joins TRBV2 and TRBJ2-1; TRBD1 aligns across 9 bases. Germline assignment: CDR1 SNHLY and CDR2 FYNNEI. V dropped 6 bases and J dropped 8; count of bases not matched to a gene: 8. The CDR3 totals 14 residues. Full variable domain (outside the CDR3, taken from reference TRBV2 and TRBJ2-1): EPEVTQTPSHQVTQMGQEVILRCVPISNHLYFYWYRQILGQKVEFLVSFYNNEISEKSEIFDDQFSVERPDGSNFTLKIRSTKLEDSAMYFCASRAGTGLDEQFFGPGTRLTVL.

The rearrangement uses TRBV27 and TRBJ2-1, with 12 bases that match TRBD2. The germline V gene has CDR1 MNHEY and CDR2 SMNVEV (reference sequence). The ends lost 0 bases at V and 15 bases at J; junction bases unmatched: 9. The CDR3 runs to 15 residues. The CDR3 protein is CASSLSRLAGGPRFF. The CDR3 DNA is TGTGCCAGCAGTTTATCGAGGCTAGCGGGGGGGCCACGGTTCTTC.

This clone was seen a handful of times. The chain has TRBV7-9 and TRBJ1-2; tentative D call: TRBD1 (5 bases). This CDR3 has 13 residues. V lost 5 bases to trimming and J lost 7 bases, with 14 bases between them. Germline assignment: CDR1 SEHNR and CDR2 FQNEAQ (reference sequence). The CDR3: CASSQTGTGGYTF. The CDR3 DNA reads as TGTGCCAGCAGCCAAACCGGGACTGGTGGCTACACCTTC.

In this sample, this clone turned up a few times. The rearrangement links TRBV18 to TRBJ2-3, with D possibly matching TRBD1 (6 bases). The length of the CDR3 is 16 residues. Germline CDR1 and CDR2: KGHSH and LQKENI. V shed 6 bases and J shed 6 bases, with 22 bases lying between them. This chain's CDR3 is CASSPRTATTGDTQYF. CDR3 DNA: TGTGCCAGCTCCCCGAGGACAGCCACTACCGGGGATACGCAGTATTTT.

This CDR3 reads CASSGQGLEKLFF. In DNA form, the CDR3 reads TGTGCCAGCTCGGGACAGGGTTTGGAAAAACTGTTTTTT. V is TRBV18 and J is TRBJ1-4; 9 bases are shared with TRBD1. This CDR3 spans 13 amino acids. V was pared by 6 bases and J by 8 bases, with 4 bases of the junction left unmatched. Germline lookup yields CDR1 KGHSH and CDR2 LQKENI.

The CDR3 reads CASSLVGGRRNTEAFF. CDR3 coding DNA: TGTGCCAGCAGCTTGGTGGGGGGCAGACGGAACACTGAAGCTTTCTTT. This rearrangement joins TRBV5-6 to TRBJ1-1, with a weak D call TRBD1 (6 bases). V lost 0 bases, J lost 1 base, and 13 bases lay in between. The CDR3 is made up of 16 amino acids. Germline V gene lookup returns CDR1 SGHDT and CDR2 YYEEEE.

V usage is TRBV11-2 and J usage is TRBJ2-7; tentatively, D is TRBD1 (6 bases). Per germline, CDR1 SGHAT and CDR2 FQNNGV. The CDR3 contains 13 residues. V shed 4 bases and J shed 3 bases, with 10 bases lying between them. Here the CDR3 reads CASSSGQYYEQYF. The CDR3 bases are TGTGCCAGCAGCTCCGGACAGTACTACGAGCAGTACTTC.

In nucleotides, the CDR3 is TGTGCCACCAGCTACCCAAAGTCGGAGACCCAGTACTTC. This translates into CATSYPKSETQYF. The gene calls are TRBV15 and TRBJ2-5; no definite D call. The CDR3 runs to 13 residues. V lost 5 bases and J 5 bases, leaving 12 bases between the germline ends. CDR1 and CDR2 from the germline V gene are LNHNV and YYDKDF (reference sequence).

CDR3 residues: CASSRLGRTEAFF. The CDR3 nucleotides read TGTGCCAGCAGCCGGTTGGGTCGCACTGAAGCTTTCTTT. V is TRBV11-2 and J is TRBJ1-1; D is ambiguous. V was shortened by 5 bases and J by 4 bases, with 11 bases between the two germline ends. Germline CDR1 is SGHAT and CDR2 is FQNNGV. The CDR3 length is 13 residues.

The genes are TRBV6-1 and TRBJ1-5; no clear D. The length of the CDR3 is 15 residues. The V end lost 7 bases, the J end lost 5 bases, and 18 bases lay between the germline ends. The germline V gene encodes CDR1 MNHNS and CDR2 SASEGT. In DNA form, the CDR3 reads TGTGCCAGCACCTTAGGCGGGATACCATATCAGCCCCAGCATTTT. As protein: CASTLGGIPYQPQHF.

The chain uses TRBV10-3 and TRBJ2-3, with TRBD2 identical over 10 bases. The CDR3 has 18 residues. Per germline, CDR1 ENHRY and CDR2 SYGVKD. Losses at the gene ends were 0 bases for V and 0 bases for J; bases not matched to a gene: 6. The CDR3 sequence: CAISESGGAGGSTDTQYF. As DNA, the CDR3 is TGTGCCATCAGTGAGTCGGGCGGAGCGGGGGGGAGCACAGATACGCAGTATTTT.

The chain employs TRBV18 and TRBJ2-5; TRBD1 agrees at 8 bases. After removal of 4 bases from V and 5 bases from J, the junction contained 3 bases not matched to a gene. Germline V gene data show CDR1 as KGHSH and CDR2 as LQKENI. The CDR3 loop spans 13 amino acids. DNA for the CDR3: TGTGCCAGCTCACTGACAGGGGCCGAGACCCAGTACTTC. Its translation: CASSLTGAETQYF.

The rearrangement joins TRBV11-1 to TRBJ2-7; 7 bases are a match to TRBD1. V trimming: 5 bases; J trimming: 3 bases; junction bases outside the gene matches: 1. Germline V CDR1 and CDR2: SGHAT, FQDESV (reference sequence). This CDR3 comprises 12 residues. CDR3 sequence: CASSRDSYEQYF. In DNA, the CDR3 is TGTGCCAGCAGCCGGGACAGCTACGAGCAGTACTTC.

This chain uses TRBV12-5 with TRBJ1-5; 10 bases align to TRBD1. With 7 bases clipped from V and 5 bases from J, the junction kept 8 bases outside the gene matches. The CDR3 is 15 amino acids. In germline, CDR1 is LGHNT, CDR2 FRNRAP. For the CDR3, the DNA is TGTGCTAGTGCCTTCTCCGGGACAGGGGATCAGCCCCAGCATTTT. As protein: CASAFSGTGDQPQHF.

The V and J genes are TRBV18 and TRBJ1-2, with unresolved D. The germline V gene has CDR1 KGHSH and CDR2 LQKENI. This CDR3 has 14 residues. V was pared by 0 bases and J by 4 bases, with 9 bases between. The CDR3 region is CASSPPADPYGYTF. The CDR3 DNA follows: TGTGCCAGCTCACCACCGGCGGATCCCTATGGCTACACCTTC.

The J gene is TRBJ1-1, the V gene TRBV7-2; 11 bases align to TRBD1. The V gene's germline CDR1 is SGHTA and CDR2 FQGNSA. V dropped 4 bases and J dropped 3; count of bases not matched to a gene: 7. CDR3 length: 16 amino acids. The CDR3 protein is CASSSAGTGGHTEAFF. CDR3 sequence (DNA): TGTGCCAGCAGCTCAGCGGGGACAGGGGGTCACACTGAAGCTTTCTTT.

The J gene is TRBJ2-3, the V gene TRBV4-1, with 8 bases that match TRBD2. In germline, CDR1 is MGHRA, CDR2 YSYEKL. The ends lost 0 bases at V and 4 bases at J; junction bases unmatched: 3. This CDR3 has 15 amino acids. The CDR3 protein is CASSQDRTSSDTQYF. CDR3 sequence (DNA): TGCGCCAGCAGCCAAGACCGGACTAGCTCAGATACGCAGTATTTT.

The chain is built from TRBV18 and TRBJ2-4; D remains unclear. Trimming stripped 0 bases from V and 1 base from J, with 10 bases between. The CDR3 spans 16 residues. Germline CDR1 is KGHSH and CDR2 is LQKENI. CDR3 protein: CASSPPVGSAKNIQYF. Here the CDR3 DNA reads TGTGCCAGCTCACCACCTGTCGGGTCGGCCAAAAACATTCAGTACTTC. Based on the CDR3 plus reference TRBV18 and TRBJ2-4, the full variable domain is NAGVMQNPRHLVRRRGQEARLRCSPMKGHSHVYWYRQLPEEGLKFMVYLQKENIIDESGMPKERFSAEFPKEGPSILRIQQVVRGDSAAYFCASSPPVGSAKNIQYFGAGTRLSVL.

This sequence joins TRBV5-1 and TRBJ1-1; D unclear. The CDR3 is 16 residues long. Trimming shortened V by 4 bases and J by 2 bases, and 18 bases separated the two germline ends. CDR1 is SGHRS and CDR2 is YFSETQ in the germline V gene. CDR3 nucleotide sequence: TGCGCCAGCAGCCTGACTGCGGGTGGAAGAAACACTGAAGCTTTCTTT. This encodes CASSLTAGGRNTEAFF.

The chain couples TRBV6-5 to TRBJ1-2, with a weak D call TRBD1 (5 bases). Trimming pared 5 bases from V and 1 base from J, leaving 8 bases between. The CDR3 sequence is 13 residues long. In germline, CDR1 is MNHEY, CDR2 SVGAGI. CDR3: CASSHQGNYGYTF. The CDR3 nucleotides are TGTGCCAGCAGTCACCAGGGTAACTATGGCTACACCTTC.

This rearrangement joins TRBV6-5 to TRBJ1-5; 7 bases fit TRBD1. The V gene's germline CDR1 is MNHEY and CDR2 SVGAGI. The length of the CDR3 is 15 residues. With 5 bases clipped from V and 2 bases from J, the junction kept 6 bases outside the gene matches. The CDR3 nucleotides are TGTGCCAGCAGTACAGGGGATAGGCGCAATCAGCCCCAGCATTTT. This encodes CASSTGDRRNQPQHF.

The rearrangement uses TRBV30 and TRBJ2-2, with D possibly matching TRBD1 (6 bases). The CDR3 extends over 14 amino acids. The V end was cut by 2 bases, the J end by 1 base, with 8 bases between. Germline V gives CDR1 GTSNPN, CDR2 SVGIG (reference sequence). CDR3 in DNA: TGTGCCTGGAGTCAGGACAGGAACACCGGGGAGCTGTTTTTT. Translation: CAWSQDRNTGELFF.

V is TRBV2 and J is TRBJ2-5, with TRBD2 matching 10 bases. This CDR3 comprises 17 residues. CDR1 is SNHLY and CDR2 is FYNNEI in the germline V gene. V shed 3 bases and J 5 bases; nucleotides not matched to a gene: 12. The chain's CDR3 is CASSEGSLAGGKETQYF. CDR3 nucleotides: TGTGCCAGCAGTGAGGGGTCTTTAGCGGGGGGCAAGGAGACCCAGTACTTC.

This clone came up a few times. This chain joins TRBV5-1 and TRBJ2-1; 9 nucleotides align to TRBD2. J was trimmed by 6 bases and V by 4 bases; bases with no gene match: 14. Germline CDR1 SGHRS, CDR2 YFSETQ. The CDR3 covers 17 residues. CDR3 sequence: CASSPTTLAGASNEQFF. CDR3 nucleotides: TGCGCCAGCAGCCCCACGACATTAGCGGGGGCCTCCAATGAGCAGTTCTTC.

This chain connects TRBV6-1 to TRBJ1-2, with 8 bases lining up with TRBD1. J gave up 8 bases and V 2 bases, and 10 bases lay outside the gene matches. Per germline, CDR1 MNHNS and CDR2 SASEGT. The CDR3 has 15 residues. CDR3 DNA: TGTGCCAGCAGTGAATCCTACAGGGGGACGAAAGGCTACACCTTC. Encoded protein: CASSESYRGTKGYTF.

The CDR3: CAWSPGFNTEAFF. The CDR3 bases are TGTGCCTGGAGTCCGGGCTTCAACACTGAAGCTTTCTTT. The rearrangement uses TRBV30 and TRBJ1-1, with no clear D. There are 13 residues in the CDR3. The V end lost 2 bases, the J end lost 2 bases, and 9 bases lay between the germline ends. The germline CDR1 and CDR2 sequences are GTSNPN and SVGIG (reference sequence). Filled out from reference TRBV30 and TRBJ1-1, the complete variable domain reads SQTIHQWPATLVQPVGSPLSLECTVEGTSNPNLYWYRQAAGRGLQLLFYSVGIGQISSEVPQNLSASRPQDRQFILSSKKLLLSDSGFYLCAWSPGFNTEAFFGQGTRLTVV.

By share, this clone counts as medium-sized (0.01 to 0.1%). The chain recombines TRBV5-1 with TRBJ2-7; D is perhaps TRBD1 (5 bases). Per germline, CDR1 SGHRS and CDR2 YFSETQ. Trimming pared 4 bases from V and 3 bases from J, leaving 8 bases between. This CDR3 spans 12 amino acids. The CDR3 spells CASSIDSYEQYF. CDR3 coding DNA: TGCGCCAGCAGCATAGACAGCTACGAGCAGTACTTC.

This clone was recorded a few times. The chain uses TRBV2 and TRBJ1-2; D perhaps matches TRBD1 (5 bases). The length of the CDR3 is 10 residues. Between the trimmed V and J ends, which lost 8 bases and 8 bases, there was a span of 9 bases. CDR1 and CDR2 from the germline V gene are SNHLY and FYNNEI. CDR3 protein: CASGGEGYTF. CDR3 coding DNA: TGTGCCAGCGGGGGGGAAGGCTACACCTTC.

V gene TRBV11-2 combines with J gene TRBJ1-3, with TRBD1 matching 10 bases. The germline V gene encodes CDR1 SGHAT and CDR2 FQNNGV. The CDR3 is made up of 15 amino acids. The ends lost 5 bases at V and 8 bases at J; junction bases unmatched: 9. The CDR3 spells CASSNRQGARDTIYF. In DNA, the CDR3 is TGTGCCAGCAGCAACCGACAGGGGGCGCGGGACACCATATATTTT. The variable domain in full, completed from reference TRBV11-2 and TRBJ1-3, reads EAGVAQSPRYKIIEKRQSVAFWCNPISGHATLYWYQQILGQGPKLLIQFQNNGVVDDSQLPKDRFSAERLKGVDSTLKIQPAKLEDSAVYLCASSNRQGARDTIYFGEGSWLTVV.

This clone was seen more than once but under ten times. The rearrangement joins TRBV5-1 to TRBJ1-6; D gene unclear. Germline CDR1 SGHRS, CDR2 YFSETQ. CDR3 size: 14 residues. The V and J ends lost 0 bases and 9 bases respectively, with 10 bases between them. The CDR3 sequence: CASSLALDGSPLHF. The CDR3 nucleotides read TGCGCCAGCAGCTTGGCACTGGACGGTTCACCCCTCCACTTT.

The chain couples TRBV7-2 to TRBJ1-5, with D uncertain. Trimming left V 7 bases short and J 9 bases short, with 19 bases between. CDR3 length: 14 residues. From germline, CDR1 is SGHTA and CDR2 FQGNSA. The DNA of the CDR3 is TGTGCCAGCACCAGAGAACCGATTGATCGGCCCCAGCATTTT. Protein sequence: CASTREPIDRPQHF. Variable domain in full (rest from reference TRBV7-2 and TRBJ1-5): GAGVSQSPSNKVTEKGKDVELRCDPISGHTALYWYRQSLGQGLEFLIYFQGNSAPDKSGLPSDRFSAERTGGSVSTLTIQRTQQEDSAVYLCASTREPIDRPQHFGDGTRLSIL.